This TCR beta chain comes out of a study of cytomegalovirus exposure and HLA in healthy donors. Overall study results and limits: Later work found that TCR association rates differed between HLA loci; DRB1 had the most and HLA-C the fewest. Later work found most CMV-associated TCR beta chains apparently HLA-restricted. It was 150 to 200 TCR beta chains that were listed as cytomegalovirus-associated. As confirmed in vitro, three CMV-associated chains were specific for CMV antigens.

A word on this clone: Its antigen remains unidentified.

Per the germline V gene, CDR1 is SGHDT and CDR2 is YYEEEE. Deletions cut 5 bases from V and 0 bases from J, with 8 bases between. CDR3 size: 13 residues. The PCR had 60 Vbeta and 13 Jbeta primers. Using immunoSEQ multiplex PCR, the repertoire was profiled, and TCRdb retains in-frame clones only, with some absent. The data hold roughly 150,000 clones, with 82% observed a single time. V is TRBV5-6 and J is TRBJ1-1; the D is unclear. Sample: PBMCs. The sequence was collected from a girl aged 2-15 years in good health and CMV-seropositive. CDR3 amino acids: CASSSILNTEAFF. As DNA, the CDR3 is TGTGCCAGCAGTTCCATTTTGAACACTGAAGCTTTCTTT.